Each of the 15 T cell receptor beta chains below was sequenced from the same sample in a study of radiotherapy plus CTLA-4 blockade in lung cancer. The table came from immunoSEQ multiplex PCR; TCRdb's copy has only in-frame clones and leaves some out. Of tens of thousands of clones listed, 60% to 85% are singletons. The starting material was peripheral blood, obtained from a patient treated with radiotherapy plus ipilimumab. These receptors were obtained from a human donor with non-small cell lung cancer who had a partial response to radiotherapy plus ipilimumab. Some clones in this sample may be carry-over from other donors' samples.

This sequence joins TRBV28 and TRBJ1-1; a weak D match, TRBD1 (5 bases). The germline V and J ends were trimmed by 5 bases and 10 bases, with 17 bases remaining between them. There are 13 residues in the CDR3. CDR1 is MDHEN and CDR2 is SYDVKM in the germline V gene. DNA for the CDR3: TGTGCCAGCAGTGCCCGGGCCTACAGGCCAGCTTTCTTT. It specifies CASSARAYRPAFF. The variable domain in full, completed from reference TRBV28 and TRBJ1-1, reads DVKVTQSSRYLVKRTGEKVFLECVQDMDHENMFWYRQDPGLGLRLIYFSYDVKMKEKGDIPEGYSVSREKKERFSLILESASTNQTSMYLCASSARAYRPAFFGQGTRLTVV.

This sequence joins TRBV5-3 and TRBJ2-4, with a tentative D call TRBD2 (6 bases). TRBV5-3 qualifies as an ORF whose function is uncertain. Trimming removed 3 bases at V and 6 bases at J, with 16 bases between. This CDR3 has 15 amino acids. CDR3 loop: CARSSGGNLVNIQYF. DNA of the CDR3: TGTGCCAGAAGCTCCGGGGGAAATCTGGTAAACATTCAGTACTTC.

V is TRBV4-3 and J is TRBJ2-2; D ambiguous. In germline, CDR1 is LGHNA, CDR2 YSLEER. The germline V and J ends were trimmed by 2 bases and 1 base, with 11 bases remaining between them. This CDR3 comprises 16 residues. CDR3 loop: CASSQPDFLNTGELFF. For the CDR3, the DNA is TGCGCCAGCAGCCAACCAGACTTCCTGAACACCGGGGAGCTGTTTTTT.

J is TRBJ2-5 and V is TRBV15, with D possibly TRBD2 on 7 matching bases. V gave up 5 bases and J gave up 0 bases, with 10 bases separating them. Germline V gives CDR1 LNHNV, CDR2 YYDKDF (reference sequence). The CDR3 contains 14 residues. In nucleotides, the CDR3 is TGTGCCACCAGCTTAGGGGGGGACCAAGAGACCCAGTACTTC. This gives the protein CATSLGGDQETQYF.

This clone showed up just once. This sequence joins TRBV4-3 and TRBJ2-3; the D gene is possibly TRBD1 (6 bases). V lost 4 bases, J lost 4 bases, and 24 bases lay in between. This CDR3 region has 18 residues. The germline CDR1 and CDR2 sequences are LGHNA and YSLEER. The CDR3 loop is CASSPSPSGDTRPDTQYF. The CDR3 region has the DNA TGCGCCAGCAGCCCATCCCCTTCTGGGGACACCCGGCCAGATACGCAGTATTTT.

The rearrangement uses TRBV6-5 and TRBJ2-7; 9 bases map to TRBD1. Looked up from germline, CDR1 is MNHEY and CDR2 is SVGAGI. CDR3 size: 15 residues. The V gene end was trimmed by 7 bases and the J gene end by 3 bases; junction bases not matched to a gene: 10. CDR3 sequence reads: CASTEPGTGHYEQYF. In DNA form, the CDR3 reads TGTGCCAGCACCGAACCCGGGACAGGGCACTACGAGCAGTACTTC.

This chain joins TRBV6-1 and TRBJ2-7, with 7 bases that match TRBD2. Germline CDR1 and CDR2: MNHNS and SASEGT. After removal of 6 bases from V and 6 bases from J, the junction contained 5 bases not matched to a gene. This CDR3 is 12 amino acids long. The CDR3, as DNA: TGTGCCAGCAGGGCCGCGGGAGTCGAGCAGTACTTC. Translation gives CASRAAGVEQYF.

The genes are TRBV29-1 and TRBJ1-1; tentative D call: TRBD1 (6 bases). The germline V gene encodes CDR1 SQVTM and CDR2 ANQGSEA. The CDR3 consists of 14 residues. Deletions cut 6 bases from V and 6 bases from J, with 20 bases between. CDR3 nucleotide sequence: TGCAGCGTGGACAAACCCCCAGGGGTGTCTGAAGCTTTCTTT. Translation gives CSVDKPPGVSEAFF. The full variable domain, rest sourced from reference TRBV29-1 and TRBJ1-1, is SAVISQKPSRDICQRGTSLTIQCQVDSQVTMMFWYRQQPGQSLTLIATANQGSEATYESGFVIDKFPISRPNLTFSTLTVSNMSPEDSSIYLCSVDKPPGVSEAFFGQGTRLTVV.

This chain connects TRBV5-8 to TRBJ1-1; D gene ambiguous. Germline V gives CDR1 SGHTS, CDR2 YDEGEE. The CDR3 sequence is 14 residues long. V lost 1 base to trimming and J lost 2 bases, with 9 bases between them. The CDR3 sequence is CASSLRLPNTEAFF. The CDR3 nucleotides read TGTGCCAGCAGCTTGAGACTCCCTAACACTGAAGCTTTCTTT.

The count of this clone is one. The V and J genes are TRBV7-2 and TRBJ2-4; D is ambiguous. CDR3 length: 14 amino acids. Germline lookup yields CDR1 SGHTA and CDR2 FQGNSA. The ends were cut back, 6 bases at V and 1 base at J, with 10 bases in the middle. The CDR3 nucleotides are TGTGCCAGCAGTGAGTCCCTGGCCAAAAACATTCAGTACTTC. Translating it yields CASSESLAKNIQYF.

This clone was observed once. The chain recombines TRBV5-4 with TRBJ2-5; D is unclear. The CDR3 extends over 14 amino acids. Trimming removed 0 bases from V and 0 bases from J, with 6 bases in between. From germline, CDR1 is SGHNT and CDR2 YYREEE (reference sequence). The CDR3 reads CASSLDWYQETQYF. The CDR3 DNA reads as TGTGCCAGCAGCTTGGACTGGTACCAAGAGACCCAGTACTTC.

The V gene is TRBV7-2, the J gene TRBJ2-5, with TRBD2 matching 9 bases. The trim removed 1 base at V and 1 base at J, leaving 4 bases unmatched. Per germline, CDR1 SGHTA and CDR2 FQGNSA. The CDR3 sequence is 16 residues long. CDR3 loop: CASSLVSGGFQETQYF. The CDR3, as DNA: TGTGCCAGCAGCTTAGTTAGCGGGGGCTTCCAAGAGACCCAGTACTTC. Full variable domain (remainder filled in from reference TRBV7-2 and TRBJ2-5): GAGVSQSPSNKVTEKGKDVELRCDPISGHTALYWYRQSLGQGLEFLIYFQGNSAPDKSGLPSDRFSAERTGGSVSTLTIQRTQQEDSAVYLCASSLVSGGFQETQYFGPGTRLLVL.

This sequence joins TRBV28 and TRBJ1-2, with a tentative D call TRBD1 (5 bases). The germline V and J ends were trimmed by 5 bases and 6 bases, with 22 bases remaining between them. This CDR3 comprises 16 residues. From germline, CDR1 is MDHEN and CDR2 SYDVKM. CDR3 residues: CASSPPVGAGVHGYTF. The DNA of the CDR3 is TGTGCCAGCAGTCCCCCCGTTGGGGCAGGCGTCCATGGCTACACCTTC.

The V and J genes are TRBV2 and TRBJ2-5; 7 nucleotides agree with TRBD2. Germline V gene lookup returns CDR1 SNHLY and CDR2 FYNNEI. Germline trimming cut 6 bases from V and 5 bases from J; bases unmatched to any gene: 9. This CDR3 has 14 residues. The DNA for the CDR3 is TGTGCCAGCAGCTCCCTCGGGGGGTCGGAGACCCAGTACTTC. It codes for CASSSLGGSETQYF.

CDR3 nucleotide sequence: TGTGCCAGCAGCTTAGTGGGGGGGCTTACAGATACGCAGTATTTT. It yields the protein CASSLVGGLTDTQYF. The rearrangement links TRBV7-8 to TRBJ2-3, with a weak D call TRBD2 (7 bases). Trimming stripped 1 base from V and 3 bases from J, with 11 bases between. CDR3 size: 15 residues. Looked up from germline, CDR1 is SGHVS and CDR2 is FQNEAQ.